Only one count was recorded for the clone carrying this TCR beta chain. The entry originates in a study of long-term antiretroviral therapy in people with HIV. The CDR3 is made up of 13 amino acids. Germline V gene lookup returns CDR1 SEHNR and CDR2 FQNEAQ (reference sequence). Trimming removed 6 bases at V and 1 base at J, with 9 bases between. Survey-level resolution applied to immunoSEQ assay v3.0. Sequencing set out to capture about 40,000-55,000 T-cell genomes per sample. Repertoires were generated with immunoSEQ multiplex PCR, while TCRdb's copy carries only in-frame clones and drops some. Counted here are tens of thousands of clones, 90% to 95% occurring once; the ten biggest clones make up about 2.5%.

The receptor was isolated from a woman between 50 and 59 years old with HIV. The chain uses TRBV7-9 and TRBJ1-2; possible D gene TRBD1, 5 bases. Source: unsorted PBMCs, taken 3.7 years after starting antiretroviral therapy. As DNA, the CDR3 is TGTGCCAGCAGGTTGACAGATAACTATGGCTACACCTTC. This codes for CASRLTDNYGYTF.